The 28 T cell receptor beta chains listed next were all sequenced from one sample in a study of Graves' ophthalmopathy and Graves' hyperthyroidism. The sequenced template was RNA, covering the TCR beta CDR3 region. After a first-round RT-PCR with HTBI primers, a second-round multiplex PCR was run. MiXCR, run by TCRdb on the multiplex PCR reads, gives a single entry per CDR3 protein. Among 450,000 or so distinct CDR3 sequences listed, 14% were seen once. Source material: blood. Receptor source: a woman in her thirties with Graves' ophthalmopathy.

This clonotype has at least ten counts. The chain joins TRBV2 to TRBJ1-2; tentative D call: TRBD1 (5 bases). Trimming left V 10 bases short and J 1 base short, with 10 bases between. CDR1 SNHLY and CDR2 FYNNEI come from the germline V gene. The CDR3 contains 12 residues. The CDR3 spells CATSGVNYGYTF. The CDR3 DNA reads TGTGCCACCTCGGGGGTTAACTATGGCTACACCTTC.

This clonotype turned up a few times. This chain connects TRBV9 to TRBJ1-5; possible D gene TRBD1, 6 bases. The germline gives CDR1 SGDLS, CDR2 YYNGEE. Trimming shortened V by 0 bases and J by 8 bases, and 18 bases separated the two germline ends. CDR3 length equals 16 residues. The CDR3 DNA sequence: TGTGCCAGCAGCGTAGGGGGGGGCAGGGGAGTGGAGCCCCAGCATTTT. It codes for CASSVGGGRGVEPQHF.

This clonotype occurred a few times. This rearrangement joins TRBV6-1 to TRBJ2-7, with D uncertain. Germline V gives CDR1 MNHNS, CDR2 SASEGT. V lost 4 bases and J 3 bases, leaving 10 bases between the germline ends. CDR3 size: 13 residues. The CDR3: CASSVGSIYEQYF. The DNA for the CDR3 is TGTGCCAGCAGTGTGGGCTCCATCTACGAGCAGTACTTC.

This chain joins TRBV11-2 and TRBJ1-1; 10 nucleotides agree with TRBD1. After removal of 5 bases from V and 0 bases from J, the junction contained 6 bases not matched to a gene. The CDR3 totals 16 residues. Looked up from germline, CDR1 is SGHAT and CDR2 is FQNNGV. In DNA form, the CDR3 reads TGTGCCAGCAGCGCTGGACAGGGGGTGATGAACACTGAAGCTTTCTTT. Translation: CASSAGQGVMNTEAFF. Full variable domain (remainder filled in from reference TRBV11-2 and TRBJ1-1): EAGVAQSPRYKIIEKRQSVAFWCNPISGHATLYWYQQILGQGPKLLIQFQNNGVVDDSQLPKDRFSAERLKGVDSTLKIQPAKLEDSAVYLCASSAGQGVMNTEAFFGQGTRLTVV.

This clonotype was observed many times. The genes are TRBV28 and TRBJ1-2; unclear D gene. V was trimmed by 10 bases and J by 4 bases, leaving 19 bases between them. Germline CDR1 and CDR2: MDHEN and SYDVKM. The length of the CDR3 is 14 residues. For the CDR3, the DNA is TGTGCCACCGTGGGCGCGGACGGATCCTATGGCTACACCTTC. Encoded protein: CATVGADGSYGYTF.

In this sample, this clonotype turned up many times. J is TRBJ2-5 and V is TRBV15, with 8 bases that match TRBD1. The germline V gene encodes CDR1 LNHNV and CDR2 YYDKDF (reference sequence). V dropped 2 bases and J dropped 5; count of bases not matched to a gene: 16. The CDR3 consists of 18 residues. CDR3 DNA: TGTGCCACCAGCAGAAGGGCAGGGGGCGGTCAGAGAGGCGAGACCCAGTACTTC. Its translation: CATSRRAGGGQRGETQYF.

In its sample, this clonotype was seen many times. The DNA of the CDR3 is TGTGCCACCAGCGCAGACAGGGACAATTCACCCCTCCACTTT. Translated: CATSADRDNSPLHF. The chain has TRBV15 and TRBJ1-6; TRBD1 agrees at 7 bases. Trimming removed 5 bases from V and 7 bases from J; junction bases left unmatched: 5. This CDR3 is built from 14 residues. The germline CDR1 and CDR2 sequences are LNHNV and YYDKDF (reference sequence).

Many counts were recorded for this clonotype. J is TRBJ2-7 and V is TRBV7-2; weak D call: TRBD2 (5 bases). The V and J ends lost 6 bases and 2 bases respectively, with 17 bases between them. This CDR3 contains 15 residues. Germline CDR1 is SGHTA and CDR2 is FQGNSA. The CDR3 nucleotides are TGTGCCAGCAGGGCACGCGCGGGCGGAACCTACGAGCAGTACTTC. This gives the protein CASRARAGGTYEQYF.

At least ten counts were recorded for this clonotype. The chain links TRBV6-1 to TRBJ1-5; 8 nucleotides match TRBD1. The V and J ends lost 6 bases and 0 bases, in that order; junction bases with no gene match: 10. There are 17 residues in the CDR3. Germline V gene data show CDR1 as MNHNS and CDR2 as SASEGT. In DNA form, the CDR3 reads TGTGCCAGCAGCCTCGACAGGGGCGCAGGTAGCAATCAGCCCCAGCATTTT. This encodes CASSLDRGAGSNQPQHF.

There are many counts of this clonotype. The CDR3 protein is CASSKIEGQGNGYTF. The CDR3 nucleotides read TGTGCCAGCAGCAAAATAGAGGGACAGGGGAACGGCTACACCTTC. The V call is TRBV27, the J call TRBJ1-2; 10 nucleotides align to TRBD1. This CDR3 comprises 15 residues. Per the germline V gene, CDR1 is MNHEY and CDR2 is SMNVEV (reference sequence). Trimming took 6 bases from V and 8 from J; bases not matched to a gene: 12.

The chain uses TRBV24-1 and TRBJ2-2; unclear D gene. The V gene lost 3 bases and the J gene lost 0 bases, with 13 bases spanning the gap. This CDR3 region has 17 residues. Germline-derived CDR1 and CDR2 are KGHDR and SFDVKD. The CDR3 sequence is CATSDIKQPANTGELFF. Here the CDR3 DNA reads TGTGCCACCAGTGATATCAAGCAGCCCGCGAACACCGGGGAGCTGTTTTTT.

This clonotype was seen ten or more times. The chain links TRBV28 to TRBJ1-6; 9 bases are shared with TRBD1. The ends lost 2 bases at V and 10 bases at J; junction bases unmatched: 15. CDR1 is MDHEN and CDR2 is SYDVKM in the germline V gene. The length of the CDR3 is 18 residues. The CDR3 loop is CASSLGQNRGRTRSPLHF. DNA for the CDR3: TGTGCCAGCAGTTTAGGACAAAACAGGGGGCGAACAAGGTCACCCCTCCACTTT.

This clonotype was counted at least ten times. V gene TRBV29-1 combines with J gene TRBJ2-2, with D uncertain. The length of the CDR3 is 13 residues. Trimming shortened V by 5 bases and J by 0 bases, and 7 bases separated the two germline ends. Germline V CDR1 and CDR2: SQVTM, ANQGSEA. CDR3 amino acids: CSVSTANTGELFF. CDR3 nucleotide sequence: TGCAGCGTTTCAACTGCGAACACCGGGGAGCTGTTTTTT.

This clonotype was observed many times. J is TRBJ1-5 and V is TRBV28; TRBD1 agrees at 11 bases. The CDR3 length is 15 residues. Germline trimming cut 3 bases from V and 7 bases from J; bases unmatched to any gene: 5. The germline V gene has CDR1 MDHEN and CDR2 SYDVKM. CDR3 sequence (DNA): TGTGCCAGCAGTTTTCCCGGGACAGGGGGACAGCCCCAGCATTTT. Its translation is CASSFPGTGGQPQHF. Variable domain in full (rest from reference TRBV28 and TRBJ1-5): DVKVTQSSRYLVKRTGEKVFLECVQDMDHENMFWYRQDPGLGLRLIYFSYDVKMKEKGDIPEGYSVSREKKERFSLILESASTNQTSMYLCASSFPGTGGQPQHFGDGTRLSIL.

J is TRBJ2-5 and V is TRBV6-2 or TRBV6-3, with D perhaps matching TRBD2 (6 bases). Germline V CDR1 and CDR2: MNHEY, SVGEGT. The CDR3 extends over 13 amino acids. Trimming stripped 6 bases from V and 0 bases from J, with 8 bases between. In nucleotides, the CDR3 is TGTGCCAGCAGACGACTAGACCAAGAGACCCAGTACTTC. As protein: CASRRLDQETQYF.

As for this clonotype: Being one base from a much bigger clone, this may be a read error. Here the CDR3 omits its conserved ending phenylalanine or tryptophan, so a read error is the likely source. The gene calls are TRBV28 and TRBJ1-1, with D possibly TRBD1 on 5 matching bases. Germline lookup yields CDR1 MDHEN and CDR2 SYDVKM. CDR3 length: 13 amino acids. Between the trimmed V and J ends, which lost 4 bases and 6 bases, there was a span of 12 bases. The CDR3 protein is CASSYGGRAEAFY. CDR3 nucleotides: TGTGCCAGCAGTTACGGGGGAAGGGCTGAAGCTTTCTAT.

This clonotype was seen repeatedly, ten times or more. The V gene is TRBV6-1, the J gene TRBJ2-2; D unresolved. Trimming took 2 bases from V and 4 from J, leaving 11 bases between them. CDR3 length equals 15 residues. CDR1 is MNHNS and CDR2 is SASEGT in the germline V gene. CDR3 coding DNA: TGTGCCAGCAGTGAAATGGACCGATCCACCGGGGAGCTGTTTTTT. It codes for CASSEMDRSTGELFF.

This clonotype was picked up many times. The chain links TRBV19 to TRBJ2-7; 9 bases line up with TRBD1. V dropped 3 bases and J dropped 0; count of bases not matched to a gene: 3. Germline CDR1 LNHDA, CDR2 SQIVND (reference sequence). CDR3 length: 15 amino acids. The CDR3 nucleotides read TGTGCCAGTAGTATTGGGACAGGGAGCTCCTACGAGCAGTACTTC. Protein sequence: CASSIGTGSSYEQYF.

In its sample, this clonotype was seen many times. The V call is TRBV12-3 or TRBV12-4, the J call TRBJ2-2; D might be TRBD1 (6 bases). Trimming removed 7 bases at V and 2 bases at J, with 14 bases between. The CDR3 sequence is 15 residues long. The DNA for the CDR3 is TGTGCCAGCACCATGACAGGAGTAAACACCGGGGAGCTGTTTTTT. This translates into CASTMTGVNTGELFF.

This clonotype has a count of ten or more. The CDR3 sequence is CSARDATPTYEQYF. CDR3 nucleotides: TGCAGTGCTAGGGACGCGACGCCTACCTACGAGCAGTACTTC. This sequence joins TRBV20-1 and TRBJ2-7; D unclear. This CDR3 contains 14 residues. V shed 3 bases and J shed 2 bases, with 14 bases lying between them. Germline CDR1 and CDR2: DFQATT and SNEGSKA (reference sequence).

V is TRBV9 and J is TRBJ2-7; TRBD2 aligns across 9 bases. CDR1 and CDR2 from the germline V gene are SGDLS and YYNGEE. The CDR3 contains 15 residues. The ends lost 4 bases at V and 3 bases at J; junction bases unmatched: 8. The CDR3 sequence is CASSPLASGDYEQYF. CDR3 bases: TGTGCCAGCAGCCCCCTGGCTAGCGGGGACTACGAGCAGTACTTC.

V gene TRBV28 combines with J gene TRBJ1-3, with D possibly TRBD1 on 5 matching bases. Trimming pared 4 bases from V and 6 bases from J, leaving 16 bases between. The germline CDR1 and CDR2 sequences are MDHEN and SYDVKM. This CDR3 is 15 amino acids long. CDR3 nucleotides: TGTGCCAGCAGTTGGGGGGACGGAGGGGAAAACACCATATATTTT. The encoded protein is CASSWGDGGENTIYF.

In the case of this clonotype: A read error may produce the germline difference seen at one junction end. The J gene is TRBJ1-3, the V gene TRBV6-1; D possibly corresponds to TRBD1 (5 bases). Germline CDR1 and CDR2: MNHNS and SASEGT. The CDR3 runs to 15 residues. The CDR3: CASSQDRASGNSIYF. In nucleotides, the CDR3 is TGTGCCAGCAGCCAAGACAGAGCCTCTGGAAACTCCATATATTTT.

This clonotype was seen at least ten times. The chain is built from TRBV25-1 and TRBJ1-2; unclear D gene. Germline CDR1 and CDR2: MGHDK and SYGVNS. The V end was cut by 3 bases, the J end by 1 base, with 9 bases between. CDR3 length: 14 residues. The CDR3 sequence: CASSDQPINYGYTF. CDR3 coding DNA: TGTGCCAGCAGTGACCAGCCCATTAACTATGGCTACACCTTC.

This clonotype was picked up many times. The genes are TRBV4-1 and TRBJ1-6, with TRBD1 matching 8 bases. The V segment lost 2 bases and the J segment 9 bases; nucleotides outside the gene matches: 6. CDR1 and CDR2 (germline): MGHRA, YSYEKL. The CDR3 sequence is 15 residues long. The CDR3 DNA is TGCGCCAGCAGCCAATCACAGGGGGAGGGTTCACCCCTCCACTTT. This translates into CASSQSQGEGSPLHF.

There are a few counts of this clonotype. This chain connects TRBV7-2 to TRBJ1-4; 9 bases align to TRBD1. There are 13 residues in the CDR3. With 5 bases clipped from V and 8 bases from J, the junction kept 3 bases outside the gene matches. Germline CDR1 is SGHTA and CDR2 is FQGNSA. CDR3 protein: CASSPGQGEKLFF. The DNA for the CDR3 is TGTGCCAGCAGCCCAGGACAGGGGGAAAAACTGTTTTTT.

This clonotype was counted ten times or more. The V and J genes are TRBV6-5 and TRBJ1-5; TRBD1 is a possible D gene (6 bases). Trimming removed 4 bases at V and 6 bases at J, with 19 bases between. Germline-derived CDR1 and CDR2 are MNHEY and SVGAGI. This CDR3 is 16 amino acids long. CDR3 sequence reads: CASSFRKGGVGQPQHF. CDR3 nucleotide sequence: TGTGCCAGCAGTTTTAGAAAGGGGGGCGTCGGTCAGCCCCAGCATTTT.

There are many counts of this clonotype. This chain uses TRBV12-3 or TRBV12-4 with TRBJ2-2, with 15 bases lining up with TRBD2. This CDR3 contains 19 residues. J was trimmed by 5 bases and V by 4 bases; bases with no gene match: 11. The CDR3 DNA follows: TGTGCCAGCAGTTCCAATCCGGGACTAGCGGGGGGACCAACCGGGGAGCTGTTTTTT. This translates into CASSSNPGLAGGPTGELFF.